The entry below describes one T cell receptor (beta chain). Clones were sequenced by immunoSEQ multiplex PCR, and TCRdb holds only the in-frame ones, with some missing. The table records tens of thousands of clones, about 92% of them present only once. This sample was taken from a study of T cell changes during pregnancy in multiple sclerosis. This CDR3 comprises 12 residues. V shed 1 base, J shed 10 bases, and the junction held 0 bases outside the gene matches. Germline CDR1 SGHNT, CDR2 YENEEA. This chain joins TRBV11-3 and TRBJ2-1; TRBD2 aligns across 8 bases. The source material was peripheral blood, sampled after pregnancy. This clonotype was obtained from a female donor with multiple sclerosis, enrolled in a pregnancy study. This CDR3 is CASSLGGGEQFF. CDR3 sequence (DNA): TGTGCCAGCAGCTTAGGCGGGGGGGAGCAGTTCTTC. The entire variable domain, with the rest obtained from reference TRBV11-3 and TRBJ2-1, is as follows: EAGVVQSPRYKIIEKKQPVAFWCNPISGHNTLYWYLQNLGQGPELLIRYENEEAVDDSQLPKDRFSAERLKGVDSTLKIQPAELGDSAVYLCASSLGGGEQFFGPGTRLTVL.